This T cell receptor (beta chain) was identified during a study of shared clonotypes between healthy human individuals. Study-level findings and limits: Relative to memory subsets, naive subsets generally showed larger estimated richness.

V was trimmed by 8 bases and J by 1 base, leaving 12 bases between them. This CDR3 contains 14 residues. CDR1 SEHNR and CDR2 FQNEAQ come from the germline V gene (reference sequence). Produced via immunoSEQ multiplex PCR; TCRdb's table is partial and in-frame only. Of more than 2 million clones listed, approximately 94% are singletons. As concerns this clone: Its antigen remains unidentified.

Sequencing input: naive CD4+ T cells sorted from blood. The subset: CD45RA+ positively selected. The TCR comes from a man aged 18 to 29 in good health. The gene calls are TRBV7-9 and TRBJ1-5, with D possibly matching TRBD1 (5 bases). DNA of the CDR3: TGTGCCAGCGGGAGGGCAGGGAGCAATCAGCCCCAGCATTTT. Its translation is CASGRAGSNQPQHF.